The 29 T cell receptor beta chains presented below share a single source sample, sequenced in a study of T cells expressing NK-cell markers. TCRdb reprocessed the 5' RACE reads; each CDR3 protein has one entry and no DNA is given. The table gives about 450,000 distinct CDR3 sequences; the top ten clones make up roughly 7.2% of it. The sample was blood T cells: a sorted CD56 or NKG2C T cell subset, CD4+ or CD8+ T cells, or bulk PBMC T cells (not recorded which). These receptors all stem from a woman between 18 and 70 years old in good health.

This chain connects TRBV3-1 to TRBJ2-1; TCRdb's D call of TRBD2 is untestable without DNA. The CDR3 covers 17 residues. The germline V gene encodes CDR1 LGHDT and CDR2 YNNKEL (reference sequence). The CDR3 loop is CASSSYYGGSSYNEQFF.

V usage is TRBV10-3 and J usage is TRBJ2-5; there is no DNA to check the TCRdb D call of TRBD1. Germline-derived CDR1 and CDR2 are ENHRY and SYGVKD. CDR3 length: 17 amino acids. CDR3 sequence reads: CAISDRDTGGVGETQYF.

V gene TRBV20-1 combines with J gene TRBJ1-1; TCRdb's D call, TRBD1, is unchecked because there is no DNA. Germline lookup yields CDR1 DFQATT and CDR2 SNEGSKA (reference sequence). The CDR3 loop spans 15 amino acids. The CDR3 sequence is CSARDRGREDTEAFF.

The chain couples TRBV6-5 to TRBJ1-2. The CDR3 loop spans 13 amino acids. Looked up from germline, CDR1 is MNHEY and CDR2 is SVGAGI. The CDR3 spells CASSYSTSGGYTF.

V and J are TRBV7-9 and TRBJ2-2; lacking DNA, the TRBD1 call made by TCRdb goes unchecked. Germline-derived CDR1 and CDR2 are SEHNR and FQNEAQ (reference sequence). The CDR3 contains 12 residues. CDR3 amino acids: CAAPPQTGELFF.

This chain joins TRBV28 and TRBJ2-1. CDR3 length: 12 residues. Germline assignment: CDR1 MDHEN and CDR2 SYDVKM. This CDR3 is CASSLFSGEQFF. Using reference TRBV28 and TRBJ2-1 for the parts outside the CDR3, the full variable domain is DVKVTQSSRYLVKRTGEKVFLECVQDMDHENMFWYRQDPGLGLRLIYFSYDVKMKEKGDIPEGYSVSREKKERFSLILESASTNQTSMYLCASSLFSGEQFFGPGTRLTVL.

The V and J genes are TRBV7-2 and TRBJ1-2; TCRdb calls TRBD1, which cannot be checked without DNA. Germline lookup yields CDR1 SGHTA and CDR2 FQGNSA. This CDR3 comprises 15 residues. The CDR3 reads CASSLETGGFGGYTF.

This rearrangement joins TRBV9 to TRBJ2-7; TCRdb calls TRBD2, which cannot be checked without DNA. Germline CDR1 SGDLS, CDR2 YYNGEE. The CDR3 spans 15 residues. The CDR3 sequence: CASSFDGTRSHEQYF.

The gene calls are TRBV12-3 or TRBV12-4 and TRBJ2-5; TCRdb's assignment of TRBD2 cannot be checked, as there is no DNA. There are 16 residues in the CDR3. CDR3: CASSLRIAGGQETQYF.

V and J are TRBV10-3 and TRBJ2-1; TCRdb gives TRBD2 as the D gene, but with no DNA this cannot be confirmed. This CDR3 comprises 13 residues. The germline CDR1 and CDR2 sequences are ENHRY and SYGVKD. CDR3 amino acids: CAIEGEGVNEQFF.

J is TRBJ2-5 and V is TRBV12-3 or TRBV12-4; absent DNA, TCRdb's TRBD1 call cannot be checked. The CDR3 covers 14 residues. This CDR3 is CASSRQGLWETQYF.

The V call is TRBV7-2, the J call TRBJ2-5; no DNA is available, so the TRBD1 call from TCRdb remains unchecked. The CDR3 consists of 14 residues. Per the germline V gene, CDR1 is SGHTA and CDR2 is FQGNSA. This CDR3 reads CASSLGGPEETQYF.

This CDR3 reads CASRGMRAYEQYF. V usage is TRBV28 and J usage is TRBJ2-7. CDR1 and CDR2 (germline): MDHEN, SYDVKM. The CDR3 is 13 residues long.

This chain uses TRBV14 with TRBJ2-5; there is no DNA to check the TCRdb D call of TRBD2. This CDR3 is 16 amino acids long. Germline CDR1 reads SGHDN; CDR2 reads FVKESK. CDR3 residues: CASSPLAGFQQETQYF.

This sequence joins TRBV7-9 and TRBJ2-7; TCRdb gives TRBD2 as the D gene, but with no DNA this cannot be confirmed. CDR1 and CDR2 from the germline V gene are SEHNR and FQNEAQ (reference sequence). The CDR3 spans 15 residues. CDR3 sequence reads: CASSQTSRHSYEQYF.

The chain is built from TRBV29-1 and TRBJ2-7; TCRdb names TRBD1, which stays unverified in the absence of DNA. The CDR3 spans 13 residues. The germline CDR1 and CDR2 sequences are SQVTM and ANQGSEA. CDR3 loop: CSVGGGRAYEQYF.

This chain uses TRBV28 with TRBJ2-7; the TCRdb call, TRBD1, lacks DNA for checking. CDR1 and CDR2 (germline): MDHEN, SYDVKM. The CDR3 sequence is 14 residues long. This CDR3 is CASSLWQGAYEQYF.

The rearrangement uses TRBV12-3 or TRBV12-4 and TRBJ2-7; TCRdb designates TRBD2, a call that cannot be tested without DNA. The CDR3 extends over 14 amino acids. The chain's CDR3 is CASSLRGPNYEQYF.

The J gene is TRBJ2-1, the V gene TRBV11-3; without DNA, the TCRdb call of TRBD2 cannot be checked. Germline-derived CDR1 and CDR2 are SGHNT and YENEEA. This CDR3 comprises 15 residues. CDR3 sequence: CASSLGGTSSNEQFF.

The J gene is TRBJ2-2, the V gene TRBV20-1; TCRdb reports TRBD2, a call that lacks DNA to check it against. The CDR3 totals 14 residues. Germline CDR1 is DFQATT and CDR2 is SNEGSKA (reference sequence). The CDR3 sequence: CSVQEGPPTGELFF.

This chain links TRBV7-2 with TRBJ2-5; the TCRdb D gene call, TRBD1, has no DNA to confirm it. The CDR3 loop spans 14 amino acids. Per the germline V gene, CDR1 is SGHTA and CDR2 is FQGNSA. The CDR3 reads CASSLDPGMETQYF. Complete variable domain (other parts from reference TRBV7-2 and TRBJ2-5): GAGVSQSPSNKVTEKGKDVELRCDPISGHTALYWYRQSLGQGLEFLIYFQGNSAPDKSGLPSDRFSAERTGGSVSTLTIQRTQQEDSAVYLCASSLDPGMETQYFGPGTRLLVL.

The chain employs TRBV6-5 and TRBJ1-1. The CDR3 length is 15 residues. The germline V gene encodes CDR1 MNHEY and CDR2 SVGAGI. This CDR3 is CASSYSQSTNTEAFF.

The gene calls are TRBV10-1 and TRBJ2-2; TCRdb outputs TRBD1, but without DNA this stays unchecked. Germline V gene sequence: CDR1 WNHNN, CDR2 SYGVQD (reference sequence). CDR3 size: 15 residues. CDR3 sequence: CASSDHRQGTGELFF.

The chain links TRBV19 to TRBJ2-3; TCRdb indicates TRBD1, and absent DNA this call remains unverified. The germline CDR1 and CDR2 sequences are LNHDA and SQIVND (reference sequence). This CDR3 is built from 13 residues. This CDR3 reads CASSIPPGDTQYF.

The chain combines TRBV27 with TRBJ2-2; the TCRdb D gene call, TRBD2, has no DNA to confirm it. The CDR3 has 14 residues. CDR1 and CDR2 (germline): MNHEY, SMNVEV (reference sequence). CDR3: CASSFGRAGRELFF.

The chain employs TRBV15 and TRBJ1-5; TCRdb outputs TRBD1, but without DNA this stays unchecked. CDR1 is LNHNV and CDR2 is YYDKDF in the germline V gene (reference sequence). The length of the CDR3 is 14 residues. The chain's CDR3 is CATSSPGRGQPQHF.

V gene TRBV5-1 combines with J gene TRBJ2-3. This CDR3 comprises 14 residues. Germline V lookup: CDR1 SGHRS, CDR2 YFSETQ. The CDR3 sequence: CASSSDPTTDTQYF.

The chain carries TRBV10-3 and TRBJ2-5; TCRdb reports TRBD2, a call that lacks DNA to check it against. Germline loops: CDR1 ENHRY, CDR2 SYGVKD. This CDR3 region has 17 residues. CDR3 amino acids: CAISDPALAVTQETQYF.

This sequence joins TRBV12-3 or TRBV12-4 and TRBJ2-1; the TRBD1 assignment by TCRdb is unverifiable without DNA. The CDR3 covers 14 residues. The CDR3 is CASSLETGRSEQFF.